This T cell receptor beta chain was observed in a study of blood T cell repertoires in COVID-19. Study at large: Material from acute and convalescent COVID-19 was sourced from the United States, Italy and Spain.

Per the study methods: Amplification of reference gene primers was used by the study to estimate nucleated cell counts. Data came from immunoSEQ multiplex PCR; TCRdb stores just in-frame clones and leaves some out. V, J and clone size were drawn from that table, and D and trimming were deduced from the DNA. The sample includes roughly 120,000 clones, about three quarters of them seen just once. CDR3 length: 14 amino acids. J lost 6 bases, V lost 1 base, and 5 bases had no gene match. From germline, CDR1 is MDHEN and CDR2 SYDVKM. The sample consisted of peripheral blood. The chain recombines TRBV28 with TRBJ2-7; 8 nucleotides agree with TRBD1. The sequence came from a human donor with acute or convalescent COVID-19. The donor label of this sample is uncertain. As DNA, the CDR3 is TGTGCCAGCAGTTTATACGGACAGGGTGGCGAGCAGTACGTC. Translation gives CASSLYGQGGEQYV.